Included here is one T cell receptor beta chain sequence, with context. Its specificity is unknown. The sample is drawn from a study of T-cell reconstitution after alpha-beta-depleted transplantation in children. A TCRbeta library incorporating unique molecular identifiers was prepared. MiXCR, run by TCRdb on the PCR reads, gives a single entry per CDR3 protein. Here the sample spans 580,000 or so distinct CDR3 sequences, 20% to 25% being singletons. The CDR3 loop spans 13 amino acids. The ends lost 4 bases at V and 7 bases at J; junction bases unmatched: 6. Germline loops: CDR1 DFQATT, CDR2 SNEGSKA (reference sequence). Notes on the study in general: A year had passed since transplant, and T-cell counts and diversity by then came mostly from newly produced T cells. About two months after transplant, alpha-beta T cells reportedly came from several hundred expanded graft clones.

The sample here was PBMCs, mostly from graft donor cells, taken 360 days after TCRalphabeta/CD19-depleted stem cell transplant. The chain has TRBV20-1 and TRBJ2-2; TRBD1 aligns across 7 bases. The sequence was collected from a boy under two years old who had a stem cell transplant for acute myeloid leukemia, so the T cells may come from the graft donor. The CDR3 nucleotides read TGCAGTGCTACGACAGGGTTGCACGGGGAGCTGTTTTTT. Translation: CSATTGLHGELFF.